This T cell receptor beta chain was recorded in a study of T cell responses to AZD1222 COVID-19 vaccine. Method: immunoSEQ multiplex PCR; TCRdb's copy keeps in-frame clones and lacks some. This table holds 65,000 to 85,000 clones, around 80% found once. This material consisted of peripheral blood, taken 28 days after the second AZD1222 dose. This sequence was found in an adult who received the AZD1222 COVID-19 vaccine.

This chain's CDR3 is CASSYTTGDVYYEQYF. In DNA form, the CDR3 reads TGTGCCAGCAGTTACACCACGGGGGACGTCTACTACGAGCAGTACTTC. The rearrangement uses TRBV6-2 or TRBV6-3 and TRBJ2-7; the D gene is possibly TRBD2 (6 bases). The CDR3 totals 16 residues. Germline V gene data show CDR1 as MNHEY and CDR2 as SVGEGT. The ends were cut back, 2 bases at V and 3 bases at J, with 17 bases in the middle.